The T cell receptor (beta chain) described here comes from a study of chemoradiotherapy in HPV16-positive cancers. The repertoire was sequenced with immunoSEQ multiplex PCR; TCRdb's copy has only in-frame clones and lacks some. The sample records under 10,000 clones, about 83% being singletons. Repeated repertoire sampling spanned the course of chemoradiotherapy. The CDR3 is made up of 12 amino acids. Losses at the gene ends were 4 bases for V and 6 bases for J; bases not matched to a gene: 3. CDR1 and CDR2 from the germline V gene are SGHNT and YYREEE (reference sequence). This specimen was blood, taken from a patient who underwent chemoradiotherapy. The TCR was taken from a human donor with HPV-associated anogenital cancer. The V and J genes are TRBV5-4 and TRBJ1-2; TRBD1 agrees at 7 bases. CDR3 sequence reads: CASSRGQDGYTF. The CDR3 nucleotides are TGTGCCAGCAGCAGGGGGCAGGATGGCTACACCTTC.